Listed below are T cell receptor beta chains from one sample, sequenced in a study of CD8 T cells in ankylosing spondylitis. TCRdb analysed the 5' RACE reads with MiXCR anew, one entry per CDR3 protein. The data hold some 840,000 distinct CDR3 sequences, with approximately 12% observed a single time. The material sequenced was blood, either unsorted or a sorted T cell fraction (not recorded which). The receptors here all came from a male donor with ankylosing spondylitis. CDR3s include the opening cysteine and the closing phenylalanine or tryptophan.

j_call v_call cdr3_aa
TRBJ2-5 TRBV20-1 CSPASGVEETQYF
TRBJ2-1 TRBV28 CASSLDPNPRNEQFF
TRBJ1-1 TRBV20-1 CSASIQRDTEAFF
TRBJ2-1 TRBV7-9 CASSPLAGFNEQFF
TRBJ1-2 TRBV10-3 CAISESQSRGYTF
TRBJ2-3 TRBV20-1 CSARTSGRTSTDTQYF
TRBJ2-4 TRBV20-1 CSASKWAKNIQYF
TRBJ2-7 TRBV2 CASRANRGAYEQYF
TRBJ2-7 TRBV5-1 CASSIQGDSYEQYF
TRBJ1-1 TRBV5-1 CASSLGDRELRSEAFF
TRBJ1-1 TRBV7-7 CASSAAPNTEAFF
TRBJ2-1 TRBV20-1 CSAREDRVSYNEQFF
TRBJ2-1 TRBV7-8 CASSFPGRTNEQFF
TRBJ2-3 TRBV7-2 CASSLGGSSDTQYF
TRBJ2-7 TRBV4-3 CASSQEFRGSHEQYF
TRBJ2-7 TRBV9 CASSPPYPSYEQYF
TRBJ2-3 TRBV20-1 CSPKTPGTLTDTQYF
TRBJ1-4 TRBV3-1 CASSRMDGGNEKLFF
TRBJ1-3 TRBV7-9 CASSRDGNTIYF
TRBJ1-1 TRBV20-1 CSARGGSPETEAFF
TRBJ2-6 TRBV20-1 CSAKPGAGANVLTF
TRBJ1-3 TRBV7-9 CASSLGAPAGNTIYF
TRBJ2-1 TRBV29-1 CSVVWLAGGNEQFF
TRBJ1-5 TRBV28 CASNSPGQPNQPQHF
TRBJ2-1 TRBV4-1 CASAGLAGYNEQFF
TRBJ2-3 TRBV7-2 CASSSGLPSTDTQYF
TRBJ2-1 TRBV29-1 CSAGLVTSVDEQFF
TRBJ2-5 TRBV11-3 CASSLRGIETQYF
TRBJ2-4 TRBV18 CASSPPSSAKNIQYF
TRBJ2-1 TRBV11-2 CASSSPTGGGGSYNEQFF
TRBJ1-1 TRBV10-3 CAISRDREWNTEAFF
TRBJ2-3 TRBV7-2 CASTSPLTDTQYF
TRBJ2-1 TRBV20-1 CSASGQRLAGVNEQFF
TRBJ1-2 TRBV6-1 CASSEQGGVVGYTF
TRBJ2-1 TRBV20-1 CSARGPLGANEQFF
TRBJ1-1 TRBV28 CASSRTGGKAEAFF
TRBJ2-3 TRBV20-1 CSAILAGGGTDTQYF
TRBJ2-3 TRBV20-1 CSAEGSISTDTQYF
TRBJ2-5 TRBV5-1 CASSTGQAQETQYF
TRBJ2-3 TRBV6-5 CASSSDVGLAGPDTQYF
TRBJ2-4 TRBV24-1 CATSAVDLPNIQYF
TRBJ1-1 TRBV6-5 CASSYPTGAAEAFF